This paragraph reports one T cell receptor (beta chain). Its antigen is not known. It was healthy bone marrow donors who served as donors. These data belong to a study of cytomegalovirus exposure and HLA in healthy donors. Study-wide points: High specificity and sensitivity for cytomegalovirus status were reported for the classifier.

The trim removed 0 bases at V and 8 bases at J, leaving 8 bases unmatched. Germline V gene lookup returns CDR1 SGHTA and CDR2 FQGNSA. The CDR3 has 17 residues. PCR was performed using 60 Vbeta and 13 Jbeta primers. Libraries were prepared by immunoSEQ multiplex PCR; TCRdb keeps only in-frame clonotypes and omits some of them. The sample shows 130,000 or so clones, approximately 74% of them seen only once. Sequenced: PBMCs. This clonotype was obtained from a male donor in good health and CMV-seronegative. The chain combines TRBV7-2 with TRBJ2-1; 12 bases line up with TRBD2. The CDR3 bases are TGTGCCAGCAGCTTAGCGCTTCTAGCGGGGGGGCCGGATGAGCAGTTCTTC. Encoded protein: CASSLALLAGGPDEQFF.